The entry below gives a single T cell receptor beta chain sequence along with its context. As yet, its antigen is unknown. This CDR3 has 14 residues. Germline V gene sequence: CDR1 MNHEY, CDR2 SMNVEV (reference sequence). Trimming pared 3 bases from V and 10 bases from J, leaving 16 bases between. As defined, naive CD8 cells were CD45RO-negative and positively selected for CCR7, with terminally differentiated effector memory CD45RA+ cells excluded. The donors, all of them Caucasian adults, lived in Nashville, Tennessee. This specimen belongs to a study of shared clonotypes between healthy human individuals. General observations from the study: Sorted-subset samples were not fully sequenced, rarefaction indicated. With four donors compared, roughly 5% of naive CD4 clonotypes were shared.

Only in-frame clones appear in the TCRdb table, and some are missing; sequencing was by immunoSEQ multiplex PCR. Of roughly 2,000,000 clones in the sample, around 93% are singletons; the top ten hold about 1.7%. The specimen was naive CD8+ T cells from PBMCs. The origin of this receptor is a man aged 18 to 29 in good health. Some clones in this sample may be carry-over from other donors' samples. The V gene is TRBV27, the J gene TRBJ2-1, with TRBD2 as a possible D gene (5 bases). CDR3 loop: CASSLAGRLREQFF. In DNA, the CDR3 is TGTGCCAGCAGTTTGGCGGGTAGGCTGAGAGAGCAGTTCTTC.